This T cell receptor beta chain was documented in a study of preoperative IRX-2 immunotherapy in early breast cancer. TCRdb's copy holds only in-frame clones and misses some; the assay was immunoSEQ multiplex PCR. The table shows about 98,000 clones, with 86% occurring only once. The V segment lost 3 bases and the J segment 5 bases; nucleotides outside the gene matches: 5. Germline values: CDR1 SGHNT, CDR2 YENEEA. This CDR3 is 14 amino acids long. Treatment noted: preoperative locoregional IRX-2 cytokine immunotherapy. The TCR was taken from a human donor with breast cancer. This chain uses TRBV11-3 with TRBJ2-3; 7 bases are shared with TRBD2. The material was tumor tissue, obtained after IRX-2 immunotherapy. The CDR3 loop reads CASSLSGEVDTQYF. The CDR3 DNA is TGTGCCAGCAGCTTGAGCGGGGAGGTAGATACGCAGTATTTT.